One sample yielded the 31 T cell receptor beta chains listed below, sequenced in a study of post-analysis software for immune sequencing data. The antigens for these receptors are not known. Whole-study findings and limits: Among 5 or 6 TRBV segments more frequent in patients than controls were TRBV5-6, TRBV5-1 and TRBV20-1.

The library was made from cDNA and included unique molecular identifiers. Using its own MiXCR run on the PCR reads, TCRdb lists one record per CDR3 protein. Here the sample spans 350,000 to 500,000 distinct CDR3 sequences, 39% being singletons. The source material was blood. The receptors come from a girl aged 2 to 9 with multiple sclerosis.

This clonotype was detected a few times. This rearrangement joins TRBV7-2 to TRBJ2-7, with D uncertain. Germline V gene lookup returns CDR1 SGHTA and CDR2 FQGNSA. The CDR3 extends over 13 amino acids. The germline V and J ends were trimmed by 5 bases and 1 base, with 9 bases remaining between them. As DNA, the CDR3 is TGTGCCAGCAGCCTAGAGAGGTCCTACGAGCAGTACTTC. Protein: CASSLERSYEQYF.

This clonotype was picked up a small number of times. The rearrangement joins TRBV7-2 to TRBJ1-4; possible D gene TRBD1, 6 bases. Looked up from germline, CDR1 is SGHTA and CDR2 is FQGNSA. The CDR3 has 17 amino acids. V was pared by 5 bases and J by 0 bases, with 16 bases between. CDR3 sequence reads: CASSPGQTSATNEKLFF. In DNA form, the CDR3 reads TGTGCCAGCAGCCCTGGACAGACCAGTGCAACTAATGAAAAACTGTTTTTT. Full variable domain (rest looked up from reference TRBV7-2 and TRBJ1-4): GAGVSQSPSNKVTEKGKDVELRCDPISGHTALYWYRQSLGQGLEFLIYFQGNSAPDKSGLPSDRFSAERTGGSVSTLTIQRTQQEDSAVYLCASSPGQTSATNEKLFFGSGTQLSVL.

This sequence joins TRBV20-1 and TRBJ2-1; no reliable D call. The ends were cut back, 4 bases at V and 8 bases at J, with 15 bases in the middle. Per the germline V gene, CDR1 is DFQATT and CDR2 is SNEGSKA (reference sequence). This CDR3 is 13 amino acids long. The CDR3 loop is CSAISQDGHEQFF. The CDR3 nucleotides are TGCAGTGCTATATCTCAGGACGGGCATGAGCAGTTCTTC.

The chain combines TRBV7-9 with TRBJ2-1, with D perhaps given as TRBD1 or TRBD2 (6 bases each). The CDR3 length is 17 residues. V lost 4 bases to trimming and J lost 5 bases, with 21 bases between them. Germline-derived CDR1 and CDR2 are SEHNR and FQNEAQ (reference sequence). DNA of the CDR3: TGTGCCAGCAGCTCGCAGGGGACCCTAGCGAGACACAATGAGCAGTTCTTC. Encoded protein: CASSSQGTLARHNEQFF. The full variable domain, with the rest looked up from reference TRBV7-9 and TRBJ2-1, is DTGVSQNPRHKITKRGQNVTFRCDPISEHNRLYWYRQTLGQGPEFLTYFQNEAQLEKSRLLSDRFSAERPKGSFSTLEIQRTEQGDSAMYLCASSSQGTLARHNEQFFGPGTRLTVL.

The genes are TRBV18 and TRBJ2-6; D may be TRBD1 (5 bases). The CDR3 spans 15 residues. Germline-derived CDR1 and CDR2 are KGHSH and LQKENI. V lost 6 bases and J lost 2, with 11 bases in between. The CDR3 is CASSQGVTGANVLTF. The DNA of the CDR3 is TGTGCCAGCTCCCAAGGGGTAACTGGGGCCAACGTCCTGACTTTC.

The chain joins TRBV3-1 to TRBJ2-3, with D uncertain. Trimming removed 1 base at V and 8 bases at J, with 7 bases between. Germline V gene sequence: CDR1 LGHDT, CDR2 YNNKEL (reference sequence). This CDR3 is built from 12 residues. This CDR3 reads CASSQADGTQYF. The CDR3 DNA follows: TGTGCCAGCAGCCAAGCGGACGGTACGCAGTATTTT.

The chain recombines TRBV4-1 with TRBJ1-5, with 7 bases identical to TRBD1. CDR3 length: 15 residues. Germline CDR1 and CDR2: MGHRA and YSYEKL. Trimming took 4 bases from V and 3 from J; bases not matched to a gene: 6. The CDR3 DNA reads TGCGCCAGCAGCCTAGGGGGCCTGATCAATCAGCCCCAGCATTTT. It encodes CASSLGGLINQPQHF.

The chain couples TRBV12-3 or TRBV12-4 to TRBJ1-6, with 8 nucleotides matching TRBD1. This CDR3 region has 17 residues. Unmatched junction bases numbered 15, after V lost 5 bases and J lost 9 bases. CDR3 bases: TGTGCCAGCAGTCAGATCCAGAAGGACAGGGAGGTTTCACCCCTCCACTTT. This codes for CASSQIQKDREVSPLHF.

There are a few counts of this clonotype. The chain is built from TRBV6-1 and TRBJ2-5, with 12 bases that match TRBD2. V gave up 2 bases and J gave up 5 bases; unmatched junction bases: 3. The CDR3 covers 15 residues. Germline CDR1 and CDR2: MNHNS and SASEGT. The DNA of the CDR3 is TGTGCCAGCAGTGAACTAGCGGGAGGGTGGGAGACCCAGTACTTC. Translation gives CASSELAGGWETQYF.

V usage is TRBV18 and J usage is TRBJ2-7; no clear D gene. Trimming took off 0 bases at V and 0 bases at J, with 9 bases between the two ends. Germline V gene sequence: CDR1 KGHSH, CDR2 LQKENI. CDR3 size: 15 residues. DNA of the CDR3: TGTGCCAGCTCACCACCCAGGCCCACCTCCTACGAGCAGTACTTC. Encoded protein: CASSPPRPTSYEQYF.

The table lists this clonotype with a few counts. The rearrangement joins TRBV6-5 to TRBJ2-1, with TRBD1 identical over 9 bases. The CDR3 is 18 residues long. Trimming removed 4 bases from V and 5 bases from J; junction bases left unmatched: 15. Germline loops: CDR1 MNHEY, CDR2 SVGAGI. The CDR3 protein is CASSSGDVWTGANNEQFF. The CDR3 DNA reads as TGTGCCAGCAGTTCGGGAGATGTGTGGACAGGGGCGAACAATGAGCAGTTCTTC.

The chain joins TRBV29-1 to TRBJ2-5; D is unresolved. V gave up 1 base and J gave up 7 bases, with 13 bases separating them. Germline V gene data show CDR1 as SQVTM and CDR2 as ANQGSEA. The CDR3 runs 13 residues. Written as DNA, the CDR3 is TGCAGCGTTGAAGCCACAGCCAGGCGGACCCAGTACTTC. This encodes CSVEATARRTQYF. Together with reference TRBV29-1 and TRBJ2-5, the CDR3 gives the full variable domain: SAVISQKPSRDICQRGTSLTIQCQVDSQVTMMFWYRQQPGQSLTLIATANQGSEATYESGFVIDKFPISRPNLTFSTLTVSNMSPEDSSIYLCSVEATARRTQYFGPGTRLLVL.

V is TRBV6-2 or TRBV6-3 and J is TRBJ1-2, with D tentatively TRBD1 (6 bases). Trimming took 6 bases from V and 4 from J, leaving 15 bases between them. The CDR3 runs 14 residues. CDR1 is MNHEY and CDR2 is SVGEGT in the germline V gene. This CDR3 is CASSFKDRLYGYTF. Written as DNA, the CDR3 is TGTGCCAGCAGCTTCAAGGACAGACTCTATGGCTACACCTTC.

This clonotype has only a few counts. The V call is TRBV5-1, the J call TRBJ2-7; D may be TRBD2 (6 bases). V gave up 2 bases and J gave up 7 bases, with 13 bases separating them. The CDR3 runs to 13 residues. Germline lookup yields CDR1 SGHRS and CDR2 YFSETQ. In DNA, the CDR3 is TGCGCCAGCAGCTTAGCGGGTGCTTGGGAGCAGTACTTC. This encodes CASSLAGAWEQYF.

CDR3 sequence: CATLPAGYNEQFF. The CDR3 DNA reads TGTGCCACCCTTCCTGCAGGGTACAATGAGCAGTTCTTC. The chain uses TRBV2 and TRBJ2-1; D perhaps matches TRBD1 (5 bases). V was pared by 10 bases and J by 4 bases, with 14 bases between. This CDR3 has 13 residues. In germline, CDR1 is SNHLY, CDR2 FYNNEI.

This chain uses TRBV11-2 with TRBJ2-5, with TRBD2 matching 10 bases. With V trimmed by 1 base and J by 5 bases, 7 bases remained unmatched. CDR3 length equals 16 residues. The germline V gene encodes CDR1 SGHAT and CDR2 FQNNGV. The CDR3 DNA reads TGTGCCAGCAGCTTAGTAGCGGGGGGCTATACGGAGACCCAGTACTTC. Translating gives CASSLVAGGYTETQYF.

The V call is TRBV28, the J call TRBJ2-4; D is possibly TRBD2 (5 bases). The DNA end is a closer match to TRBJ2-7, so the J assignment may be wrong. CDR1 is MDHEN and CDR2 is SYDVKM in the germline V gene. This CDR3 has 16 residues. This CDR3 is CASRFQGSSGTYEQYF. CDR3 DNA sequence: TGTGCCAGCAGGTTTCAAGGGAGCTCGGGCACATACGAGCAGTACTTC.

This clonotype has more than one count but fewer than ten. This chain connects TRBV6-5 to TRBJ1-5; TRBD1 matches at 7 bases. V lost 6 bases, J lost 0 bases, and 5 bases stayed unmatched. The CDR3 consists of 15 residues. Germline CDR1 reads MNHEY; CDR2 reads SVGAGI. The CDR3, as DNA: TGTGCCAGCAGCCGCGACAGGGATAGCAATCAGCCCCAGCATTTT. It translates to CASSRDRDSNQPQHF.

This clonotype appeared a few times. This chain uses TRBV10-2 with TRBJ2-7; no definite D call. This CDR3 spans 14 amino acids. Deletions cut 7 bases from V and 0 bases from J, with 13 bases between. Germline V lookup: CDR1 WSHSY, CDR2 SAAADI. The CDR3 DNA reads as TGCGCCAGCAAATTTGCGATTCACTCCTACGAGCAGTACTTC. It codes for CASKFAIHSYEQYF.

This clonotype was observed a few times. The chain uses TRBV20-1 and TRBJ1-6; D not resolved. Germline V gene data show CDR1 as DFQATT and CDR2 as SNEGSKA (reference sequence). Trimming stripped 0 bases from V and 7 bases from J, with 4 bases between. The CDR3 runs to 12 residues. CDR3 protein: CSARDANSPLHF. The CDR3 nucleotides are TGCAGTGCTAGAGATGCGAATTCACCCCTCCACTTT.

This clonotype was observed a few times. This chain connects TRBV11-3 to TRBJ2-7, with D uncertain. From germline, CDR1 is SGHNT and CDR2 YENEEA. Deletions cut 4 bases from V and 2 bases from J, with 15 bases between. The CDR3 runs 15 residues. Written as DNA, the CDR3 is TGTGCCAGCAGCTCCGACGGTTCGGGTCCCTACGAGCAGTACTTC. Its translation: CASSSDGSGPYEQYF.

The chain joins TRBV3-1 to TRBJ2-1; D call uncertain. Trimming shortened V by 1 base and J by 4 bases, and 8 bases separated the two germline ends. Germline CDR1 is LGHDT and CDR2 is YNNKEL (reference sequence). The CDR3 covers 14 residues. The CDR3 DNA reads TGTGCCAGCAGCCAAGTTGACGGGTACAATGAGCAGTTCTTC. This translates into CASSQVDGYNEQFF.

This chain uses TRBV7-9 with TRBJ2-7; tentatively, D is TRBD2 (5 bases). The DNA matches TRBJ2-5 better at its end, which makes the J call doubtful. The CDR3 sequence is 14 residues long. CDR1 and CDR2 (germline): SEHNR, FQNEAQ (reference sequence). CDR3 DNA: TGTGCCAGCAGCTTAGGCTCCGAGCGGGAGACCCAGTACTTC. Translating gives CASSLGSERETQYF.

This clonotype was picked up a small number of times. V and J are TRBV28 and TRBJ2-7; no reliable D call. Trimming cost V 6 bases and J 1 base, with 16 bases left between them. This CDR3 spans 15 amino acids. The germline V gene encodes CDR1 MDHEN and CDR2 SYDVKM. CDR3 coding DNA: TGTGCCAGCAGGGAAGCACGGGCTACTTCCTACGAGCAGTACTTC. Its translation is CASREARATSYEQYF. The full variable domain, its missing parts supplied by reference TRBV28 and TRBJ2-7, is DVKVTQSSRYLVKRTGEKVFLECVQDMDHENMFWYRQDPGLGLRLIYFSYDVKMKEKGDIPEGYSVSREKKERFSLILESASTNQTSMYLCASREARATSYEQYFGPGTRLTVT.

The chain has TRBV18 and TRBJ2-1, with D possibly TRBD1 on 5 matching bases. The CDR3 sequence is 14 residues long. Trimming took off 2 bases at V and 5 bases at J, with 10 bases between the two ends. CDR1 and CDR2 from the germline V gene are KGHSH and LQKENI. The CDR3 loop reads CASSPRGRDNEQFF. CDR3 in DNA: TGTGCCAGCTCACCAAGGGGTAGGGACAATGAGCAGTTCTTC.

This clonotype was recorded once. This chain links TRBV13 with TRBJ1-1; the D is unclear. CDR1 and CDR2 from the germline V gene are PRHDT and FYEKMQ (reference sequence). CDR3 size: 14 residues. Trimming stripped 4 bases from V and 5 bases from J, with 14 bases between. CDR3 bases: TGTGCCAGCAGCTCTCGGGTCCAAGGGACTGAAGCTTTCTTT. Protein: CASSSRVQGTEAFF.

The chain recombines TRBV4-1 with TRBJ1-1, with D hard to call. This CDR3 is 15 amino acids long. V was cut by 4 bases and J by 1 base, with 13 bases left in between. CDR1 and CDR2 (germline): MGHRA, YSYEKL. CDR3 nucleotide sequence: TGCGCCAGCAGCCTGCAATTTGGTAAGAACACTGAAGCTTTCTTT. It codes for CASSLQFGKNTEAFF.

The chain links TRBV6-6 to TRBJ2-4; D gene ambiguous. The V gene's germline CDR1 is MNHNY and CDR2 SVGAGI (reference sequence). The CDR3 is made up of 12 amino acids. Deletions cut 2 bases from V and 7 bases from J, with 6 bases between. The DNA of the CDR3 is TGTGCCAGCAGTTACCCGACTAACATTCAGTACTTC. This encodes CASSYPTNIQYF.

This clonotype appeared a few times. The chain links TRBV13 to TRBJ2-5; TRBD1 agrees at 7 bases. Germline-derived CDR1 and CDR2 are PRHDT and FYEKMQ (reference sequence). Trimming took 5 bases from V and 1 from J; bases not matched to a gene: 4. The CDR3 consists of 14 residues. The CDR3: CASSDRDSQETQYF. The CDR3 region has the DNA TGTGCCAGCAGCGACCGGGACAGCCAAGAGACCCAGTACTTC.

This clonotype was seen only once. The genes are TRBV12-3 or TRBV12-4 and TRBJ2-1; D unresolved. The CDR3 loop spans 13 amino acids. V was shortened by 5 bases and J by 13 bases, with 18 bases between the two germline ends. The CDR3 DNA is TGTGCCAGCAGTCGCGACCTGACGGAGACCCAGTTCTTC. Its protein product is CASSRDLTETQFF.

The CDR3 region has the DNA TGTGCCACCACAGCGGGTCTGAGCACTGAAGCTTTCTTT. Translated, it gives CATTAGLSTEAFF. This chain links TRBV10-3 with TRBJ1-1; no reliable D call. V lost 10 bases and J 4 bases, leaving 16 bases between the germline ends. The V gene's germline CDR1 is ENHRY and CDR2 SYGVKD. The CDR3 totals 13 residues.